This T cell receptor (beta chain) was captured in a study of T cell repertoires in cytomegalovirus infection. This CDR3 is built from 14 residues. After removal of 3 bases from V and 3 bases from J, the junction contained 6 bases not matched to a gene. Germline V gene lookup returns CDR1 DFQATT and CDR2 SNEGSKA (reference sequence). In TCRdb, the reads were re-called with MiXCR into one record per CDR3 protein. The sample shows 310,000 or so distinct CDR3 sequences, around 25% of them seen only once. This clonotype was counted between two and nine times. Antigen specificity is unknown. The J gene is TRBJ2-7, the V gene TRBV20-1, with 9 bases identical to TRBD1. The sequenced sample was cultured PBMCs, obtained from culture after CMV antigen stimulation. The receptor comes from a human donor in good health (CMV status not recorded). Some clones in this sample may be carry-over from other donors' samples. CDR3 nucleotide sequence: TGCAGTGCTAGGGGACAGGGACGAAGCTACGAGCAGTACTTC. As protein: CSARGQGRSYEQYF.